This T cell receptor (beta chain) is drawn from a study of identical twins. Study-wide points: Out-of-frame beta sequences exhibited a weaker degree of excess twin sharing. The models systematically underestimated how much out-of-frame TCR alpha was shared in monozygotic twins. Partly confounded zero-insertion analyses could result from invariant MAIT and iNKT cells.

MiXCR was run by TCRdb on the 5' RACE reads, yielding one entry per CDR3 protein. The profile shows roughly 630,000 distinct CDR3 sequences, under 8.5% of them singletons. Healthy Caucasians provided all donations. CDR3 length: 16 residues. V lost 2 bases, J lost 3 bases, and 14 bases lay in between. Germline CDR1 reads KGHSH; CDR2 reads LQKENI. Worth noting for this clonotype: Its antigen is not identified.

These data were also filed under a second study, of yellow fever vaccine responses in identical twins.

The chain recombines TRBV18 with TRBJ2-1; a weak D match, TRBD1 (7 bases). The receptor comes from a woman between 18 and 29 years old in good health. The source material was PBMCs. Written as DNA, the CDR3 is TGTGCCAGCTCACCATGGCAGGGGGGTTTCTACAATGAGCAGTTCTTC. Translated, it gives CASSPWQGGFYNEQFF.